The 22 T cell receptor beta chains presented below share a single source sample, sequenced in a study of cytomegalovirus exposure and HLA in healthy donors. Vbeta (60) and Jbeta (13) primers were used in the PCR. Data came from immunoSEQ multiplex PCR; TCRdb stores just in-frame clones and leaves some out. The sample consists of some 150,000 clones, 75% to 85% of them appearing once. The material sequenced was PBMCs. The receptor source for this set is a young woman in good health and CMV-seropositive.

Details on this clone: The junction shows a germline mismatch at one end, possibly a read error. The chain has TRBV15 and TRBJ1-4, with 7 bases lining up with TRBD1. The CDR3 is made up of 14 amino acids. CDR1 is LNHNV, CDR2 YYDKDF, per germline (reference sequence). The chain's CDR3 is CATSRDSVGGQRIF. In DNA form, the CDR3 reads TGTGCCACCAGCAGAGATTCAGTTGGGGGACAGAGGATTTTT.

This sequence joins TRBV13 and TRBJ1-2, with 12 bases lining up with TRBD1. Germline V gene sequence: CDR1 PRHDT, CDR2 FYEKMQ (reference sequence). The CDR3 is 19 amino acids. The V gene end was trimmed by 5 bases and the J gene end by 4 bases; junction bases not matched to a gene: 17. The chain's CDR3 is CASSLSWGTGGRGSYGYTF. CDR3 coding DNA: TGTGCCAGCAGCCTCTCTTGGGGGACAGGGGGCCGGGGTTCCTATGGCTACACCTTC.

The V and J genes are TRBV2 and TRBJ2-2; D uncertain. The CDR3 is 15 residues long. Germline values: CDR1 SNHLY, CDR2 FYNNEI. Trimming shortened V by 0 bases and J by 1 base, and 6 bases separated the two germline ends. CDR3 residues: CASSEARLNTGELFF. For the CDR3, the DNA is TGTGCCAGCAGTGAAGCCAGGTTGAACACCGGGGAGCTGTTTTTT. Together with reference TRBV2 and TRBJ2-2, the CDR3 gives the full variable domain: EPEVTQTPSHQVTQMGQEVILRCVPISNHLYFYWYRQILGQKVEFLVSFYNNEISEKSEIFDDQFSVERPDGSNFTLKIRSTKLEDSAMYFCASSEARLNTGELFFGEGSRLTVL.

The chain employs TRBV6-1 and TRBJ2-7; a weak D match, TRBD2 (5 bases). The CDR3 is 16 amino acids. The ends were cut back, 2 bases at V and 2 bases at J, with 16 bases in the middle. Germline V CDR1 and CDR2: MNHNS, SASEGT. The CDR3 nucleotides are TGTGCCAGCAGTGAAATCGTCCCATTCGGGACCTACGAGCAGTACTTC. Residues: CASSEIVPFGTYEQYF.

The V and J genes are TRBV11-3 and TRBJ2-1; no firm D call. Germline loops: CDR1 SGHNT, CDR2 YENEEA. The V and J ends lost 10 bases and 0 bases respectively, with 10 bases between them. The CDR3 extends over 13 amino acids. DNA for the CDR3: TGTGCCAATGAGGTATACTCCTACAATGAGCAGTTCTTC. Amino acids: CANEVYSYNEQFF.

V is TRBV2 and J is TRBJ1-1; unclear D gene. Germline CDR1 and CDR2: SNHLY and FYNNEI. V was cut by 10 bases and J by 3 bases, with 12 bases left in between. The CDR3 is made up of 12 amino acids. In nucleotides, the CDR3 is TGTGCCACTTCGAACGGGTACACTGAAGCTTTCTTT. This encodes CATSNGYTEAFF.

This rearrangement joins TRBV7-9 to TRBJ2-1, with D possibly being TRBD2 (6 bases). CDR3 length: 15 amino acids. Trimming left V 5 bases short and J 7 bases short, with 18 bases between. CDR1 is SEHNR and CDR2 is FQNEAQ in the germline V gene (reference sequence). The chain's CDR3 is CASSPRDWVQNEQFF. CDR3 DNA sequence: TGTGCCAGCAGCCCGCGGGACTGGGTTCAGAATGAGCAGTTCTTC.

The J gene is TRBJ1-1, the V gene TRBV28; 10 nucleotides align to TRBD1. Losses at the gene ends were 3 bases for V and 10 bases for J; bases not matched to a gene: 8. Germline V gene lookup returns CDR1 MDHEN and CDR2 SYDVKM. This CDR3 has 14 residues. The CDR3: CASSLEDRGWRAFF. CDR3 in DNA: TGTGCCAGCAGTTTGGAGGACAGGGGGTGGAGAGCTTTCTTT.

The chain is built from TRBV7-9 and TRBJ2-7; possibly TRBD2 for D (7 bases). This CDR3 comprises 14 residues. Deletions cut 1 base from V and 7 bases from J, with 14 bases between. CDR1 SEHNR and CDR2 FQNEAQ come from the germline V gene (reference sequence). The CDR3 sequence: CASSLVGGDLEQYF. CDR3 nucleotides: TGTGCCAGCAGCTTAGTAGGGGGGGACCTTGAGCAGTACTTC. Filled out from reference TRBV7-9 and TRBJ2-7, the complete variable domain reads DTGVSQNPRHKITKRGQNVTFRCDPISEHNRLYWYRQTLGQGPEFLTYFQNEAQLEKSRLLSDRFSAERPKGSFSTLEIQRTEQGDSAMYLCASSLVGGDLEQYFGPGTRLTVT.

This chain uses TRBV6-6 with TRBJ2-5, with TRBD2 identical over 7 bases. The CDR3 spans 16 residues. The V and J ends lost 2 bases and 4 bases, in that order; junction bases with no gene match: 10. Germline-derived CDR1 and CDR2 are MNHNY and SVGAGI (reference sequence). The DNA of the CDR3 is TGTGCCAGCAGTTACGACGGACTAGTGAGGCGAGAGACCCAGTACTTC. Its protein product is CASSYDGLVRRETQYF.

This clone was recorded a few times. J is TRBJ1-2 and V is TRBV7-8; unclear D gene. Trimming shortened V by 5 bases and J by 2 bases, and 15 bases separated the two germline ends. The CDR3 has 15 amino acids. Germline loops: CDR1 SGHVS, CDR2 FQNEAQ. CDR3 sequence: CASSPDGGNNYGYTF. DNA for the CDR3: TGTGCCAGCAGCCCCGACGGAGGGAACAACTATGGCTACACCTTC.

The chain employs TRBV18 and TRBJ2-3, with a tentative D call TRBD1 (5 bases). The CDR3 has 12 residues. Germline loops: CDR1 KGHSH, CDR2 LQKENI. Deletions cut 2 bases from V and 6 bases from J, with 6 bases between. CDR3 in amino acids: CASSPRGDTQYF. The CDR3 DNA reads TGTGCCAGCTCACCAAGGGGCGATACGCAGTATTTT.

The chain combines TRBV7-8 with TRBJ1-2, with D possibly matching TRBD1 (6 bases). Trimming cost V 0 bases and J 0 bases, with 11 bases left between them. Germline CDR1 and CDR2: SGHVS and FQNEAQ. The CDR3 sequence is 16 residues long. The CDR3 here is CASSLADRTPNYGYTF. As DNA, the CDR3 is TGTGCCAGCAGCTTAGCGGACAGAACTCCTAACTATGGCTACACCTTC.

The chain uses TRBV11-3 and TRBJ2-2; maybe TRBD1 (6 bases). The germline gives CDR1 SGHNT, CDR2 YENEEA. The CDR3 spans 16 residues. Deletions cut 3 bases from V and 4 bases from J, with 15 bases between. CDR3 in amino acids: CASSFPAQGGTGELFF. The DNA for the CDR3 is TGTGCCAGCAGCTTTCCGGCACAGGGCGGCACCGGGGAGCTGTTTTTT.

The chain employs TRBV27 and TRBJ1-1, with 9 bases aligning to TRBD1. Germline V gene lookup returns CDR1 MNHEY and CDR2 SMNVEV (reference sequence). The CDR3 is 16 amino acids. V trimming: 6 bases; J trimming: 7 bases; junction bases outside the gene matches: 15. CDR3 amino acids: CASSSGQGLGQGEAFF. Written as DNA, the CDR3 is TGTGCCAGCAGCTCGGGACAGGGCCTAGGCCAAGGTGAAGCTTTCTTT.

This chain joins TRBV10-3 and TRBJ2-7; 9 bases match TRBD2. CDR1 and CDR2 from the germline V gene are ENHRY and SYGVKD. Unmatched junction bases numbered 4, after V lost 7 bases and J lost 3 bases. CDR3 length: 13 amino acids. CDR3 bases: TGTGCCATCACTGCTAGCGGGGTCTACGAGCAGTACTTC. It codes for CAITASGVYEQYF.

The genes are TRBV25-1 and TRBJ1-1; no clear D gene. The CDR3 is made up of 13 amino acids. Trimming cost V 2 bases and J 7 bases, with 11 bases left between them. Germline V lookup: CDR1 MGHDK, CDR2 SYGVNS. The CDR3 DNA sequence: TGTGCCAGCAGTGAACTCGTAGAAGATGAAGCTTTCTTT. The encoded protein is CASSELVEDEAFF.

V gene TRBV27 combines with J gene TRBJ1-3; D gene unclear. Germline V CDR1 and CDR2: MNHEY, SMNVEV (reference sequence). This CDR3 has 15 amino acids. The V end lost 3 bases, the J end lost 0 bases, and 9 bases lay between the germline ends. The CDR3 sequence is CASSLRSSSGNTIYF. The CDR3 bases are TGTGCCAGCAGTTTGAGGTCTAGCTCTGGAAACACCATATATTTT.

The chain couples TRBV29-1 to TRBJ2-5, with 7 bases aligning to TRBD2. Trimming cost V 0 bases and J 1 base; bases outside gene matches: 11. Germline lookup yields CDR1 SQVTM and CDR2 ANQGSEA. The CDR3 has 17 residues. Written as DNA, the CDR3 is TGCAGCGTTGAAGATGGACGGGGGGACCCCACCCAAGAGACCCAGTACTTC. This encodes CSVEDGRGDPTQETQYF.

V is TRBV28 and J is TRBJ1-6; D gene unclear. The V gene's germline CDR1 is MDHEN and CDR2 SYDVKM. The CDR3 totals 17 residues. The V end lost 2 bases, the J end lost 8 bases, and 19 bases lay between the germline ends. The CDR3 DNA reads as TGTGCCAGCAGTTTACCAGAAGTGTGGGCAATGGATTCACCCCTCCACTTT. Encoded protein: CASSLPEVWAMDSPLHF.

The rearrangement links TRBV11-2 to TRBJ2-3, with D hard to call. CDR3 length: 13 amino acids. The germline gives CDR1 SGHAT, CDR2 FQNNGV. V was pared by 5 bases and J by 3 bases, with 9 bases between. CDR3 sequence: CASSVFLTDTQYF. The DNA of the CDR3 is TGTGCCAGCAGCGTGTTCCTTACAGATACGCAGTATTTT.

This sequence joins TRBV28 and TRBJ1-2, with 11 bases aligning to TRBD1. The V gene's germline CDR1 is MDHEN and CDR2 SYDVKM. This CDR3 comprises 15 residues. J gave up 8 bases and V 7 bases, and 12 bases lay outside the gene matches. CDR3 sequence: CASTSLGQGARGYTF. In nucleotides, the CDR3 is TGTGCCAGCACTAGCCTAGGACAGGGGGCTAGAGGCTACACCTTC.